This T cell receptor (beta chain) comes out of a study of blood T cell repertoires in COVID-19. Study background: The analysed material was cDNA or gDNA that came from T cells, B-cell-depleted T cells, or PBMCs.

This clone is a singleton in its sample. Per the authors' pipeline: Nucleated cell counts were estimated from reference gene primer amplification. Clones were sequenced by immunoSEQ multiplex PCR, and TCRdb holds only the in-frame ones, with some missing. Clone size and the V and J calls come from that table; the DNA yielded D and trimming. Among a few hundred thousand clones listed, approximately 84% were seen once. The CDR3 sequence is 15 residues long. Germline loops: CDR1 ENHRY, CDR2 SYGVKD. Trimming took 4 bases from V and 5 from J; bases not matched to a gene: 9. V usage is TRBV10-3 and J usage is TRBJ2-7, with 9 bases identical to TRBD2. This sequence was found in a man aged 50-59 years who had recovered from COVID-19. Sequenced: peripheral blood. CDR3 loop: CAISAARTSEDEQYF. CDR3 nucleotide sequence: TGTGCCATCAGTGCAGCGCGGACTAGCGAGGACGAGCAGTACTTC.